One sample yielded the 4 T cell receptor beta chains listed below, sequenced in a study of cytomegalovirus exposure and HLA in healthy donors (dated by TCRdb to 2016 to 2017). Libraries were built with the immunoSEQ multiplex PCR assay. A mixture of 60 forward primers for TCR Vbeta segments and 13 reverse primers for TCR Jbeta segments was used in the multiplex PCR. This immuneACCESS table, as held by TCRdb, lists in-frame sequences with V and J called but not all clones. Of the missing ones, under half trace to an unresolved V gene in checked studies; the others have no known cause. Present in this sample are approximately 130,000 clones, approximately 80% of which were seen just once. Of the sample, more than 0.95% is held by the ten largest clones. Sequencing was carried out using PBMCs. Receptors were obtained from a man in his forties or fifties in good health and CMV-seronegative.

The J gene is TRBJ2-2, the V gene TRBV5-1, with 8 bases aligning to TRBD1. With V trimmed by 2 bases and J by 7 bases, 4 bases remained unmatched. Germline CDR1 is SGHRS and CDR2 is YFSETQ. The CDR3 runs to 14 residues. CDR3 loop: CASSLRTGNGELFF. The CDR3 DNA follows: TGCGCCAGCAGCTTACGGACAGGGAACGGGGAGCTGTTTTTT. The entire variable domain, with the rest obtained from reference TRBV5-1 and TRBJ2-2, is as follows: KAGVTQTPRYLIKTRGQQVTLSCSPISGHRSVSWYQQTPGQGLQFLFEYFSETQRNKGNFPGRFSGRQFSNSRSEMNVSTLELGDSALYLCASSLRTGNGELFFGEGSRLTVL.

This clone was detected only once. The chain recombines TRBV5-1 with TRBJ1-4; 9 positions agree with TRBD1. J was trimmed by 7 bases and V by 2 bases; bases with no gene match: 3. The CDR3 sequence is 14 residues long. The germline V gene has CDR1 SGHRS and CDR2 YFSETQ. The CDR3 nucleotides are TGCGCCAGCAGCTTTACAGGGGGCGTTGAAAAACTGTTTTTT. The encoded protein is CASSFTGGVEKLFF.

The CDR3 nucleotides read TGTGCCAGCAGCCAAATCAGGGATAGCAATCAGCCCCAGCATTTT. Translating gives CASSQIRDSNQPQHF. The chain carries TRBV4-2 and TRBJ1-5, with D possibly matching TRBD1 (5 bases). V lost 2 bases to trimming and J lost 0 bases, with 8 bases between them. This CDR3 comprises 15 residues. Germline CDR1 LGHNA, CDR2 YNFKEQ.

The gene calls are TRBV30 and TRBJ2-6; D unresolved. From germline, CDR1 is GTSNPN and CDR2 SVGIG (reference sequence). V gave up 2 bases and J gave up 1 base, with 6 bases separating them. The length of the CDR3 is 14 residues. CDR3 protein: CAWSHSSGANVLTF. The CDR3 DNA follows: TGTGCCTGGAGTCATTCATCTGGGGCCAACGTCCTGACTTTC.